The subject of this entry is one T cell receptor (beta chain). Peripheral blood CD8+ and CD4+ T cells were profiled by TCR beta sequencing. This entry is derived from a study of CD8 T cells in Susac syndrome. A quantity of roughly 0.5 to 1 ug RNA underwent reverse transcription using random hexamers. TCRdb reprocessed the immunoSEQ multiplex PCR reads via MiXCR and lists one record per CDR3 protein. This repertoire shows roughly 120,000 distinct CDR3 sequences, 90% to 95% found once; its top ten account for approximately 0.093%. V was shortened by 4 bases and J by 3 bases, with 10 bases between the two germline ends. Germline CDR1 GTSNPN, CDR2 SVGIG (reference sequence). This CDR3 contains 13 residues.

The genes are TRBV30 and TRBJ1-5; no clear D. What was sequenced was CD4+ T cells from PBMCs. This clonotype was obtained from a human donor with multiple sclerosis. The CDR3 here is CAWTESHNQPQHF. Here the CDR3 DNA reads TGTGCCTGGACTGAGTCCCACAATCAGCCCCAGCATTTT.